These T cell receptor beta chains were read from a single sample in a study of cytomegalovirus exposure and HLA in healthy donors. Clones were read by immunoSEQ multiplex PCR, and TCRdb kept only the in-frame ones, dropping some. The sample includes approximately 200,000 clones, more than 75% seen only once; the top ten take around 1.4%. Material for sequencing was PBMCs. The receptors shown here come from a human donor in good health. The CDR3 runs from the conserved cysteine through the conserved F or W. The D gene is left open where the match is weak. Where a row states a size, it is once, few, many or the class of an expanded clone; other rows omit it.

v_call	j_call	d_call	clone_size	cdr3_nt	cdr3_aa
TRBV5-6	TRBJ2-7	TRBD1	.	TGTGCCAGCAGCTCTCATACGGACAGGTCTGCAACCTACGAGCAGTACTTC	CASSSHTDRSATYEQYF
TRBV7-8	TRBJ1-4	TRBD1	.	TGTGCCAGCAGCTTATGGGGGACAGTGGATGAAAAACTGTTTTTT	CASSLWGTVDEKLFF
TRBV6-1	TRBJ1-2	.	once	TGTGCCAGCAGTGAGGACAGATTCTATGGCTACACCTTC	CASSEDRFYGYTF
TRBV9	TRBJ1-1	.	.	TGTGCCAGCAGCCCGAATCCCCTTCCTCGGGGGGCTTTCTTT	CASSPNPLPRGAFF
TRBV15	TRBJ2-7	.	.	TGTGCCACCAGCAGAGTATCCAGCGGTTCCTACGAGCAGTACTTC	CATSRVSSGSYEQYF
TRBV6-1	TRBJ2-1	TRBD2	.	TGTGCCAGCAGTGTCGCGGGAGGCTCCTACAATGAGCAGTTCTTC	CASSVAGGSYNEQFF
TRBV7-9	TRBJ2-7	TRBD2	.	TGTGCCAGCAGCTTAGGCCAGCGGGAACGATTCTACGAGCAGTACTTC	CASSLGQRERFYEQYF
TRBV5-4	TRBJ2-5	TRBD1	.	TGTGCCAGCAGCTCTACGGCAGGGGGCCTCGAGACCCAGTACTTC	CASSSTAGGLETQYF
TRBV2	TRBJ2-7	.	once	TGTGCCAGCAGTGAATCCAGGGAAGGCGGCGAGCAGTACTTC	CASSESREGGEQYF
TRBV11-2	TRBJ1-5	TRBD1	once	TGTGCCAGCAGCTCATACAGGGGTCAGCCCCAGCATTTT	CASSSYRGQPQHF
TRBV5-4	TRBJ2-1	TRBD1	.	TGTGCCAGCAGCTTCTTGGACAGGGGTCGAAGTGAGCAGTTCTTC	CASSFLDRGRSEQFF
TRBV5-6	TRBJ1-1	.	few	TGTGCCAGCAGCTTGGGAGGGTCGAACACTGAAGCTTTCTTT	CASSLGGSNTEAFF
TRBV9	TRBJ1-5	TRBD1	once	TGTGCCAGCAGCGTTACGACAGGGCCTGAGCCCCAGCATTTT	CASSVTTGPEPQHF
TRBV7-9	TRBJ2-3	TRBD2	.	TGTGCCAGCAGCGCCCTAGCGGGAGGAACAGATACGCAGTATTTT	CASSALAGGTDTQYF
TRBV5-5	TRBJ1-2	.	.	TGTGCCAGCAGCCCCCCAGGAAGCTATGGCTACACCTTC	CASSPPGSYGYTF
TRBV7-6	TRBJ2-5	TRBD1	.	TGTGCCAGCAGCCACCCCCGGACAGGGTTGGGGGAGACCCAGTACTTC	CASSHPRTGLGETQYF
TRBV28	TRBJ2-7	TRBD1	.	TGTGCCAGCAGTTTACTTACTGGACAGGGCGGCTACGAGCAGTACTTC	CASSLLTGQGGYEQYF
TRBV5-1	TRBJ2-3	TRBD2	.	TGCGCCAGCAGCTACCCCCGGCCCAAGACTAGCGGGAGGGCCACAGATACGCAGTATTTT	CASSYPRPKTSGRATDTQYF
TRBV2	TRBJ2-1	TRBD2	.	TGTGCCAGCAGTGGACTAGCGGGAGTAAATGAGCAGTTCTTC	CASSGLAGVNEQFF
TRBV29-1	TRBJ2-3	TRBD2	once	TGCAGCGAAAAACTAGCGAGCACAGATACGCAGTATTTT	CSEKLASTDTQYF
TRBV27	TRBJ2-7	.	.	TGTGCCAGCAGTTTATACCCGCTAGACTACGAGCAGTACTTC	CASSLYPLDYEQYF
TRBV19	TRBJ1-4	TRBD1	.	TGTGCCAGTAGAAGGGGGCCCGGTGAAAAACTGTTTTTT	CASRRGPGEKLFF
TRBV2	TRBJ2-3	TRBD2	.	TGTGCCAGCAGGGCGGGAGGCGGTACAGATACGCAGTATTTT	CASRAGGGTDTQYF
TRBV7-9	TRBJ2-3	.	.	TGTGCCAGCAGCTTACGACAGTACACAGATACGCAGTATTTT	CASSLRQYTDTQYF
TRBV30	TRBJ1-5	TRBD1	.	TGTGCCTGGAGTGTGGAGACAGGGGGCGGTCAGCCCCAGCATTTT	CAWSVETGGGQPQHF
TRBV11-3	TRBJ2-7	.	.	TGTGCCAGCAGCCCATACGGGGGCGAGCAGTACTTC	CASSPYGGEQYF
TRBV10-3	TRBJ2-5	.	once	TGTGCCATCAGTGAGTCAATAGCGTTAGCCCCGTCTAGGGAGACCCAGTACTTC	CAISESIALAPSRETQYF
TRBV15	TRBJ2-1	.	.	TGTGCCACCAGCGGAAAAAGCGGGCAGGCCTACAATGAGCAGTTCTTC	CATSGKSGQAYNEQFF
TRBV2	TRBJ1-5	.	.	TGTGCCAGCAGTGACAGTGGCAATCAGCCCCAGCATTTT	CASSDSGNQPQHF
TRBV30	TRBJ2-3	TRBD2	.	TGTGCCTGGAGTAGAACAAGGACTAGCGGGTACACAGATACGCAGTATTTT	CAWSRTRTSGYTDTQYF
TRBV7-2	TRBJ2-2	.	.	TGTGCCAGCAGCTTAGTATTCGGGGTTGCCGGGGAGCTGTTTTTT	CASSLVFGVAGELFF
TRBV5-1	TRBJ2-7	TRBD1	.	TGCGCCAGCAGCCCCCCGGGACAGGCCCACGAGCAGTACTTC	CASSPPGQAHEQYF
TRBV21-1	TRBJ2-5	.	.	TGTGCCAGCAGCCGTCCAAGGACAGCGTCTCGGGAGACCCAGTACTTC	CASSRPRTASRETQYF
TRBV21-1	TRBJ2-1	.	.	TGTGCCAGCAGCCGCCCAGCGGGAGGGTGGGAGAATGAGCAGTTCTTC	CASSRPAGGWENEQFF
TRBV2	TRBJ2-7	TRBD2	.	TGTGCCGGCAGTGCCGGGACTAGCGGGATTCACGAGCAGTACTTC	CAGSAGTSGIHEQYF
TRBV12-5	TRBJ1-2	.	.	TGTGCTAGTGGTTCACTGAACATGACAGGCGTCGAGGGCTACACCTTC	CASGSLNMTGVEGYTF
TRBV5-6	TRBJ2-1	.	.	TGTGCCAGCAGCCTACCCCCCAATGAGCAGTTCTTC	CASSLPPNEQFF
TRBV2	TRBJ2-2	TRBD1	.	TGTGCCAGCAGCCAACTGACAGGGGGAGGGGAGCTGTTTTTT	CASSQLTGGGELFF
TRBV5-1	TRBJ2-1	.	.	TGCGCCAGCAGCGGCAGGCTACAAAATTACAATGAGCAGTTCTTC	CASSGRLQNYNEQFF
TRBV5-1	TRBJ1-1	.	.	TGCGCCAGCAGCTTTAGAGGGGGTACACCGAACACTGAAGCTTTCTTT	CASSFRGGTPNTEAFF
TRBV10-3	TRBJ2-7	TRBD1	.	TGTGCCATCAGTAGACAGGGCTACGAGCAGTACTTC	CAISRQGYEQYF